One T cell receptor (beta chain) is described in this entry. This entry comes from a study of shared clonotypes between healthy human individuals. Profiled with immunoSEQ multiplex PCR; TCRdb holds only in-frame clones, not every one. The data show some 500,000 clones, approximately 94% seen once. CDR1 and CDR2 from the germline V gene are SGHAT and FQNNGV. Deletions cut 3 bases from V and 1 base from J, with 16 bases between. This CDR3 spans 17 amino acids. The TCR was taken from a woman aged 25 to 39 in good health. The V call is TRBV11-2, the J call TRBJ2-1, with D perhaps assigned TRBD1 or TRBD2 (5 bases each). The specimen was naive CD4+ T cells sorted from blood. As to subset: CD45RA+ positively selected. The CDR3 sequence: CASSFLSPGPSYNEQFF. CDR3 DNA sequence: TGTGCCAGCAGCTTCTTGTCTCCGGGACCGTCCTACAATGAGCAGTTCTTC.